Each of the 25 T cell receptor beta chains below was sequenced from the same sample in a study of blood T cell repertoires in COVID-19. Produced via immunoSEQ multiplex PCR; TCRdb's table is partial and in-frame only. The sample holds approximately 30,000 clones, around 85% seen once. The source material was peripheral blood. The receptors were sampled from a human donor with acute or convalescent COVID-19. The donor label of this sample is uncertain.

The V and J genes are TRBV5-1 and TRBJ1-2; D gene uncertain. Germline V gene sequence: CDR1 SGHRS, CDR2 YFSETQ. The CDR3 runs 14 residues. V lost 4 bases and J 8 bases, leaving 18 bases between the germline ends. The CDR3 is CASSPQPGSEGYTF. DNA for the CDR3: TGCGCCAGCAGCCCCCAGCCAGGATCTGAAGGCTACACCTTC.

The gene calls are TRBV7-9 and TRBJ2-3, with D tentatively TRBD2 (5 bases). The CDR3 contains 15 residues. The germline V gene encodes CDR1 SEHNR and CDR2 FQNEAQ (reference sequence). V lost 5 bases and J lost 0, with 12 bases in between. CDR3 DNA: TGTGCCAGCAGCCCATTCCGGACTAGCACAGATACGCAGTATTTT. Protein product: CASSPFRTSTDTQYF.

This clone was seen only a few times. For the CDR3, the DNA is TGTGCCAGCAGTAGTGGACAGGTTGAAGCTTTCTTT. Protein product: CASSSGQVEAFF. The V gene is TRBV6-5, the J gene TRBJ1-1, with TRBD1 matching 7 bases. V shed 5 bases and J 7 bases; nucleotides not matched to a gene: 4. The CDR3 consists of 12 residues. Germline V gives CDR1 MNHEY, CDR2 SVGAGI.

The gene calls are TRBV11-3 and TRBJ2-3; 7 nucleotides line up with TRBD2. The CDR3 is 16 amino acids. CDR1 and CDR2 from the germline V gene are SGHNT and YENEEA. The J segment lost 2 bases and the V segment lost 4 bases, leaving 9 bases of the junction unmatched. CDR3 in amino acids: CASSSSTSLDTDTQYF. In DNA, the CDR3 is TGTGCCAGCAGCTCATCGACTAGCTTAGACACAGATACGCAGTATTTT.

CDR3: CASSPPLGLAGGSIEQYF. The DNA for the CDR3 is TGTGCCAGCAGTCCGCCCCTCGGGCTAGCGGGAGGATCCATTGAGCAGTACTTC. The chain couples TRBV28 to TRBJ2-7; 11 bases are shared with TRBD2. The V and J ends lost 5 bases and 7 bases, in that order; junction bases with no gene match: 19. CDR1 is MDHEN and CDR2 is SYDVKM in the germline V gene. The CDR3 is 18 residues long. Based on the CDR3 plus reference TRBV28 and TRBJ2-7, the full variable domain is DVKVTQSSRYLVKRTGEKVFLECVQDMDHENMFWYRQDPGLGLRLIYFSYDVKMKEKGDIPEGYSVSREKKERFSLILESASTNQTSMYLCASSPPLGLAGGSIEQYFGPGTRLTVT.

This clone was detected only a few times. The V and J genes are TRBV12-3 or TRBV12-4 and TRBJ2-7; 9 bases fit TRBD1. Trimming at V came to 6 bases and at J to 3 bases, leaving 3 bases not matched to a gene. The CDR3 is made up of 13 amino acids. The CDR3 region is CASSRGQGYEQYF. The CDR3 region has the DNA TGTGCCAGCAGCCGGGGACAGGGCTACGAGCAGTACTTC.

The chain combines TRBV11-2 with TRBJ1-2; no clear D gene. CDR1 SGHAT and CDR2 FQNNGV come from the germline V gene. Trimming stripped 0 bases from V and 8 bases from J, with 10 bases between. This CDR3 spans 13 amino acids. Here the CDR3 reads CASSLERGYGYTF. The CDR3 DNA is TGTGCCAGCAGCTTAGAACGGGGTTACGGCTACACCTTC. The variable domain in full, with the rest retrieved from reference TRBV11-2 and TRBJ1-2, is EAGVAQSPRYKIIEKRQSVAFWCNPISGHATLYWYQQILGQGPKLLIQFQNNGVVDDSQLPKDRFSAERLKGVDSTLKIQPAKLEDSAVYLCASSLERGYGYTFGSGTRLTVV.

The V gene is TRBV30, the J gene TRBJ2-4; 9 bases align to TRBD1. This CDR3 is 12 amino acids long. Germline values: CDR1 GTSNPN, CDR2 SVGIG (reference sequence). V shed 4 bases, J shed 11 bases, and the junction held 6 bases outside the gene matches. The CDR3 is CAWIGTGPVQYF. The CDR3 DNA follows: TGTGCCTGGATCGGGACAGGGCCGGTTCAGTACTTC. Full variable domain (rest looked up from reference TRBV30 and TRBJ2-4): SQTIHQWPATLVQPVGSPLSLECTVEGTSNPNLYWYRQAAGRGLQLLFYSVGIGQISSEVPQNLSASRPQDRQFILSSKKLLLSDSGFYLCAWIGTGPVQYFGAGTRLSVL.

This clone has a handful of counts. The V call is TRBV5-4, the J call TRBJ2-1, with 7 bases identical to TRBD1. Germline CDR1 is SGHNT and CDR2 is YYREEE (reference sequence). Unmatched junction bases numbered 11, after V lost 4 bases and J lost 7 bases. CDR3 size: 15 residues. The CDR3 nucleotides are TGTGCCAGCAGCCTGGCAGGGGGTAGGCGGAATGAGCAGTTCTTC. Encoded protein: CASSLAGGRRNEQFF.

This clone was detected only once. V is TRBV3-1 (or the pseudogene TRBV3-2) and J is TRBJ2-1; 9 nucleotides agree with TRBD2. Germline lookup yields CDR1 LGHDT and CDR2 YNNKEL (reference sequence). J gave up 7 bases and V 0 bases, and 16 bases lay outside the gene matches. The CDR3 is 19 residues long. The chain's CDR3 is CASSQDKTFGLAGTNEQFF. CDR3 nucleotide sequence: TGTGCCAGCAGCCAAGACAAGACATTTGGGCTAGCGGGAACGAATGAGCAGTTCTTC.

In its sample, this clone was seen a few times. V and J are TRBV27 and TRBJ2-7; 12 bases line up with TRBD1. Germline V CDR1 and CDR2: MNHEY, SMNVEV (reference sequence). The CDR3 spans 15 residues. V trimming: 2 bases; J trimming: 4 bases; junction bases outside the gene matches: 3. CDR3 nucleotide sequence: TGTGCCAGCAGTTTAAAGGGACAGGGGGCTTACGAGCAGTACTTC. Translated: CASSLKGQGAYEQYF.

This sequence joins TRBV7-9 and TRBJ1-2; a possible D gene is TRBD1 (5 bases). This CDR3 spans 14 amino acids. The V end was cut by 1 base, the J end by 4 bases, with 10 bases between. CDR1 is SEHNR and CDR2 is FQNEAQ in the germline V gene (reference sequence). The CDR3 region is CASSLESRAYGYTF. Here the CDR3 DNA reads TGTGCCAGCAGCTTAGAGTCCAGGGCCTATGGCTACACCTTC. Combining the CDR3 with reference TRBV7-9 and TRBJ1-2 gives the whole variable domain DTGVSQNPRHKITKRGQNVTFRCDPISEHNRLYWYRQTLGQGPEFLTYFQNEAQLEKSRLLSDRFSAERPKGSFSTLEIQRTEQGDSAMYLCASSLESRAYGYTFGSGTRLTVV.

The chain is built from TRBV2 and TRBJ1-4; maybe TRBD1 (6 bases). Per the germline V gene, CDR1 is SNHLY and CDR2 is FYNNEI. Deletions cut 3 bases from V and 7 bases from J, with 12 bases between. This CDR3 is 14 amino acids long. This chain's CDR3 is CASSEGGAGEKLFF. CDR3 coding DNA: TGTGCCAGCAGTGAGGGGGGGGCTGGTGAAAAACTGTTTTTT.

The V and J genes are TRBV11-2 and TRBJ1-4; D call uncertain. This CDR3 has 14 residues. CDR1 and CDR2 from the germline V gene are SGHAT and FQNNGV. V dropped 3 bases and J dropped 3 bases, with 8 bases sitting between them. CDR3 region: CASSLGSPNEKLFF. CDR3 nucleotide sequence: TGTGCCAGCAGCTTGGGGAGCCCTAATGAAAAACTGTTTTTT.

The V gene is TRBV7-6, the J gene TRBJ1-4, with D perhaps TRBD1 (6 bases). The CDR3 covers 16 residues. The V gene's germline CDR1 is SGHVS and CDR2 FNYEAQ. V was trimmed by 4 bases and J by 5 bases, leaving 17 bases between them. CDR3 coding DNA: TGTGCCAGCAGCTCTACCCAGGGGACCGCGAATGAAAAACTGTTTTTT. This encodes CASSSTQGTANEKLFF.

The chain uses TRBV6-5 and TRBJ1-5, with 9 bases fitting TRBD1. The CDR3 length is 14 residues. The V and J ends lost 6 bases and 3 bases, in that order; junction bases with no gene match: 3. Germline V gene sequence: CDR1 MNHEY, CDR2 SVGAGI. In nucleotides, the CDR3 is TGTGCCAGCAGAAACAGGGGGCCCAATCAGCCCCAGCATTTT. This sequence encodes CASRNRGPNQPQHF.

The chain combines TRBV5-5 with TRBJ2-7; 8 bases agree with TRBD1. This CDR3 spans 13 amino acids. J lost 3 bases, V lost 7 bases, and 6 bases had no gene match. CDR1 is SGHKS and CDR2 is YYEKEE in the germline V gene (reference sequence). In DNA form, the CDR3 reads TGTGCCAGCGCCGGACAGGGTGGCTACGAGCAGTACTTC. It translates to CASAGQGGYEQYF. Complete variable domain (other parts from reference TRBV5-5 and TRBJ2-7): DAGVTQSPTHLIKTRGQQVTLRCSPISGHKSVSWYQQVLGQGPQFIFQYYEKEERGRGNFPDRFSARQFPNYSSELNVNALLLGDSALYLCASAGQGGYEQYFGPGTRLTVT.

The chain employs TRBV9 and TRBJ1-2, with TRBD1 matching 10 bases. Per the germline V gene, CDR1 is SGDLS and CDR2 is YYNGEE. The CDR3 covers 15 residues. Trimming removed 3 bases from V and 4 bases from J; junction bases left unmatched: 6. As DNA, the CDR3 is TGTGCCAGCAGCGACCGGGACAGGGGTCCCTATGGCTACACCTTC. Translation gives CASSDRDRGPYGYTF.

The chain is built from TRBV3-1 (or the pseudogene TRBV3-2) and TRBJ2-7, with 8 bases fitting TRBD2. The CDR3 has 22 amino acids. Trimming cost V 5 bases and J 4 bases; bases outside gene matches: 31. Per germline, CDR1 LGHDT and CDR2 YNNKEL (reference sequence). The CDR3 region has the DNA TGTGCCAGCAGCGAACGGACCAGAATAGCGGGACCGGCCAAATGGGGGAAATACGAGCAGTACTTC. This codes for CASSERTRIAGPAKWGKYEQYF.

The chain is built from TRBV3-1 (or the pseudogene TRBV3-2) and TRBJ1-2; D is perhaps TRBD1 (6 bases). Trimming stripped 4 bases from V and 5 bases from J, with 14 bases between. This CDR3 spans 14 amino acids. Germline assignment: CDR1 LGHDT and CDR2 YNNKEL (reference sequence). The CDR3 loop reads CASSRQVVGYGYTF. CDR3 nucleotide sequence: TGTGCCAGCAGCCGACAGGTTGTGGGGTATGGCTACACCTTC.

The chain couples TRBV4-2 to TRBJ1-1, with TRBD1 matching 7 bases. The CDR3 length is 16 residues. V lost 0 bases to trimming and J lost 1 base; unmatched junction nucleotides: 5. CDR1 LGHNA and CDR2 YNFKEQ come from the germline V gene. In DNA form, the CDR3 reads TGTGCCAGCAGCCAAGATTCCCGGACAGGGAACACTGAAGCTTTCTTT. Translation: CASSQDSRTGNTEAFF.

The gene calls are TRBV5-1 and TRBJ1-2; the D gene is possibly TRBD1 (6 bases). Germline CDR1 and CDR2: SGHRS and YFSETQ. Trimming took 4 bases from V and 2 from J, leaving 9 bases between them. This CDR3 has 13 residues. As DNA, the CDR3 is TGCGCCAGCAGCACAGGACAGAACTATGGCTACACCTTC. It yields the protein CASSTGQNYGYTF. Full variable domain (missing parts from reference TRBV5-1 and TRBJ1-2): KAGVTQTPRYLIKTRGQQVTLSCSPISGHRSVSWYQQTPGQGLQFLFEYFSETQRNKGNFPGRFSGRQFSNSRSEMNVSTLELGDSALYLCASSTGQNYGYTFGSGTRLTVV.

This clone was seen a handful of times. V gene TRBV10-2 combines with J gene TRBJ1-1, with D possibly matching TRBD1 (5 bases). The CDR3 contains 14 residues. Trimming shortened V by 5 bases and J by 1 base, and 11 bases separated the two germline ends. Germline lookup yields CDR1 WSHSY and CDR2 SAAADI. CDR3 region: CASSTKTENTEAFF. The CDR3 DNA follows: TGCGCCAGCAGTACCAAGACAGAGAACACTGAAGCTTTCTTT.

This clone was found once. V and J are TRBV6-5 and TRBJ2-1; 9 nucleotides agree with TRBD2. With V trimmed by 6 bases and J by 7 bases, 7 bases remained unmatched. Germline V lookup: CDR1 MNHEY, CDR2 SVGAGI. This CDR3 is 14 amino acids long. CDR3 DNA sequence: TGTGCCAGCAGGTCAGCGGGAGGTTCAAATGAGCAGTTCTTC. Its translation is CASRSAGGSNEQFF.

This chain connects TRBV5-6 to TRBJ1-1; 9 bases match TRBD1. The germline CDR1 and CDR2 sequences are SGHDT and YYEEEE. The V gene end was trimmed by 2 bases and the J gene end by 7 bases; junction bases not matched to a gene: 9. The CDR3 is made up of 15 amino acids. DNA of the CDR3: TGTGCCAGCAGCTTACCGGAGGGACAGGGAAGTGAAGCTTTCTTT. It codes for CASSLPEGQGSEAFF.